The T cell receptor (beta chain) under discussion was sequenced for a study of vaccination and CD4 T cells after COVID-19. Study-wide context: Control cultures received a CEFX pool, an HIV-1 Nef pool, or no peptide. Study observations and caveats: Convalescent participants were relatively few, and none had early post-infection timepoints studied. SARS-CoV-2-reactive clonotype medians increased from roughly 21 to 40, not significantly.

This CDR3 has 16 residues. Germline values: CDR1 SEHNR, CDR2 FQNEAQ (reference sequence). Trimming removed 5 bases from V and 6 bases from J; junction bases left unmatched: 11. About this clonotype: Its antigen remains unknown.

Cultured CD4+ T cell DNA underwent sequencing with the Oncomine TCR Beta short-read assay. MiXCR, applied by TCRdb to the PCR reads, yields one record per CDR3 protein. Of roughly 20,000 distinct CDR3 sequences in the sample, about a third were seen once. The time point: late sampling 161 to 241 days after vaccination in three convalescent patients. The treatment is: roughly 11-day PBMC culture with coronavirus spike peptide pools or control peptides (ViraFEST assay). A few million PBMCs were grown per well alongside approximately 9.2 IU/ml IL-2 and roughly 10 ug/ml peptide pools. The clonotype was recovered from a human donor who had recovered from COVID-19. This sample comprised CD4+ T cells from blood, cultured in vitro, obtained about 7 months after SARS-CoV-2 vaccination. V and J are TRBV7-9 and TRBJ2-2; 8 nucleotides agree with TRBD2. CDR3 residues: CASSPSTSGSPGELFF. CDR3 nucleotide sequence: TGTGCCAGCAGCCCTAGCACGAGCGGGAGTCCCGGGGAGCTGTTTTTT.